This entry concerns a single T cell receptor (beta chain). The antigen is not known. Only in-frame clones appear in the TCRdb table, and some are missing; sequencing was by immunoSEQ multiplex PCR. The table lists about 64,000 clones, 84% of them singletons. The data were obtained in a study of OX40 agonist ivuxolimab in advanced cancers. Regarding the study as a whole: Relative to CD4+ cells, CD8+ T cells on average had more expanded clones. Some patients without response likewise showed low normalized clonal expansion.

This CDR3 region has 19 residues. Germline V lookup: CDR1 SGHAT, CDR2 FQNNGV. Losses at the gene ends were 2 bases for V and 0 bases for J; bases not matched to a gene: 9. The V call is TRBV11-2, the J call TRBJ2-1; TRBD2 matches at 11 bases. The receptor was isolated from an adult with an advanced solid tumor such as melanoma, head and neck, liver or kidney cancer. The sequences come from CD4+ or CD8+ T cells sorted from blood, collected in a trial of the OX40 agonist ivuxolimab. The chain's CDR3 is CASSLRILAGALSYNEQFF. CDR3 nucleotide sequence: TGTGCCAGCAGCTTAAGGATACTAGCGGGGGCCCTCTCCTACAATGAGCAGTTCTTC.